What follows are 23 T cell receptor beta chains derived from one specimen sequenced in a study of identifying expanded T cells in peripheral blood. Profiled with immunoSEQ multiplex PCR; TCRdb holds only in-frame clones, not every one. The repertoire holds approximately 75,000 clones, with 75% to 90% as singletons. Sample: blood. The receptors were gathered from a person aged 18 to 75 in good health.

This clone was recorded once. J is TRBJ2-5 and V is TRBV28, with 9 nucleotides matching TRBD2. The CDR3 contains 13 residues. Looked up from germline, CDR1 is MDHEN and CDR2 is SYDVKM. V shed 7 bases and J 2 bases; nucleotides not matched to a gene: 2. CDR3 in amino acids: CASNLAGQETQYF. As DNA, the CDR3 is TGTGCCAGCAACCTAGCGGGGCAAGAGACCCAGTACTTC.

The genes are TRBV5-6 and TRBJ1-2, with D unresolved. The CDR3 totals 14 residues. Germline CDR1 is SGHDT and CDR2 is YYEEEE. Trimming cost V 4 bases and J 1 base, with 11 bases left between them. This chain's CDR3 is CASSRTDVNYGYTF. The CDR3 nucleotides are TGTGCCAGCAGCCGGACGGACGTTAACTATGGCTACACCTTC.

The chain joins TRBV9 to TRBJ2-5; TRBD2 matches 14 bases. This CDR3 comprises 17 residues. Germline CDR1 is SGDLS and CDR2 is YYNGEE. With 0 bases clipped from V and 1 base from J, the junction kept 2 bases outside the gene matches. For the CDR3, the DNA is TGTGCCAGCAGCGTAGGCGGACTAGCGGGGGGCCAAGAGACCCAGTACTTC. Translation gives CASSVGGLAGGQETQYF.

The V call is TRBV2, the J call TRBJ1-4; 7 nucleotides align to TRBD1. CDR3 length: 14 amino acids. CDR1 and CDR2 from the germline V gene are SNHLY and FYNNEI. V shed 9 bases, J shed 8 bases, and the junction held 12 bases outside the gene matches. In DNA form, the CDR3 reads TGTGCCAGTAAGGATGACAGGGAAAGGGAAAAACTGTTTTTT. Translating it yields CASKDDREREKLFF.

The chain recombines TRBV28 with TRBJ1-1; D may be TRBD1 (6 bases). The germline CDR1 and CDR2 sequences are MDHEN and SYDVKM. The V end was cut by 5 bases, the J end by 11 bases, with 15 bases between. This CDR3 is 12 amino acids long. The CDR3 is CASSIQQGKAFF. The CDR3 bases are TGTGCCAGCAGTATACAACAGGGTAAGGCTTTCTTT.

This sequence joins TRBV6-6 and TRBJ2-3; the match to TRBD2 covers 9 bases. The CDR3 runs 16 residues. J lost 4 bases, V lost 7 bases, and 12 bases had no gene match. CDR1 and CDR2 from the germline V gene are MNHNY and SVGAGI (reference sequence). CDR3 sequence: CASISSGGYFPDTQYF. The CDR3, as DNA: TGTGCCAGCATCTCGAGCGGGGGGTATTTTCCAGATACGCAGTATTTT.

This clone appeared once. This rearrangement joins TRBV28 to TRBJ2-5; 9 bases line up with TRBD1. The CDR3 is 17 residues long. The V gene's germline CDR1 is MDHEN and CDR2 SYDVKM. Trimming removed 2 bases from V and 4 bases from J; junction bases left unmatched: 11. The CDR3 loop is CASSLVLRDRERETQYF. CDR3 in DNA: TGTGCCAGCAGTTTAGTTCTCCGGGACAGGGAGCGAGAGACCCAGTACTTC. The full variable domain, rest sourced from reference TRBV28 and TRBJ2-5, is DVKVTQSSRYLVKRTGEKVFLECVQDMDHENMFWYRQDPGLGLRLIYFSYDVKMKEKGDIPEGYSVSREKKERFSLILESASTNQTSMYLCASSLVLRDRERETQYFGPGTRLLVL.

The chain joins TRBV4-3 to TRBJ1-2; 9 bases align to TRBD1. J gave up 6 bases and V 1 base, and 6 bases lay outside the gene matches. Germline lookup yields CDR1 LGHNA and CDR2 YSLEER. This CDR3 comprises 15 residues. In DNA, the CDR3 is TGCGCCAGCAGCCAAGCCACAGGGGGCGTGGATGGCTACACCTTC. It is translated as CASSQATGGVDGYTF.

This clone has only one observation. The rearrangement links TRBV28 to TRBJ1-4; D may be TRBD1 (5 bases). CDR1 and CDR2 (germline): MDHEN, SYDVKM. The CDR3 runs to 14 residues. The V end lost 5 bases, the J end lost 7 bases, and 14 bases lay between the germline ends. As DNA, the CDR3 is TGTGCCAGCAGTGTCCGGGACGTCCCTGAAAAACTGTTTTTT. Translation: CASSVRDVPEKLFF.

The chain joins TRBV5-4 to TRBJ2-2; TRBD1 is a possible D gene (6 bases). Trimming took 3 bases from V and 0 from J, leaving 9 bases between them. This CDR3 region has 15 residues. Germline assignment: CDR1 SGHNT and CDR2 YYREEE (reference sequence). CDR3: CASSSRTANTGELFF. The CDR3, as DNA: TGTGCCAGCAGCTCCCGGACAGCGAACACCGGGGAGCTGTTTTTT.

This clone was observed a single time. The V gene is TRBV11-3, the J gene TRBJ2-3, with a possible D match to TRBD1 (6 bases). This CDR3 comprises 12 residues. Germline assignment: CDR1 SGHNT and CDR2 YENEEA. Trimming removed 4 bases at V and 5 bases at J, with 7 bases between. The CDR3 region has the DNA TGTGCCAGCAGCTCGGACAGAGATACGCAGTATTTT. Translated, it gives CASSSDRDTQYF.

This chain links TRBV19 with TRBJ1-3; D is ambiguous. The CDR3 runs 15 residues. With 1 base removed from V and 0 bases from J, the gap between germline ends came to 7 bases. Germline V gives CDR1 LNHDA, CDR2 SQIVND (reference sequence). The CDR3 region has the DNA TGTGCCAGTAGTATAGGGGGAAGCTCTGGAAACACCATATATTTT. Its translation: CASSIGGSSGNTIYF.

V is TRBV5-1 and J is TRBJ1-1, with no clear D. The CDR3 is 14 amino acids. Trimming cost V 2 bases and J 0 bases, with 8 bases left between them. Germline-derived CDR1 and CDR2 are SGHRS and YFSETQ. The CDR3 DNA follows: TGCGCCAGCAGCTTCTCCGGATTGAACACTGAAGCTTTCTTT. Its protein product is CASSFSGLNTEAFF.

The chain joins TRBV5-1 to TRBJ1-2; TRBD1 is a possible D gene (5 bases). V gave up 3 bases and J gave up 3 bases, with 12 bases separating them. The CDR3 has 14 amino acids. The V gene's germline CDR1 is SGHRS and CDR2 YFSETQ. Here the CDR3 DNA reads TGCGCCAGCAGCTCAGTCCAGGGTGACTATGGCTACACCTTC. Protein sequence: CASSSVQGDYGYTF.

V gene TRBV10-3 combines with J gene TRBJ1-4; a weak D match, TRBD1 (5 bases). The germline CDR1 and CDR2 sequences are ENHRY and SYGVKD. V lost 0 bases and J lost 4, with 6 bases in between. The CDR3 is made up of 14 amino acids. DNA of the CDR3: TGTGCCATCAGTGAGTCGGGGGGTAATGAAAAACTGTTTTTT. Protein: CAISESGGNEKLFF.

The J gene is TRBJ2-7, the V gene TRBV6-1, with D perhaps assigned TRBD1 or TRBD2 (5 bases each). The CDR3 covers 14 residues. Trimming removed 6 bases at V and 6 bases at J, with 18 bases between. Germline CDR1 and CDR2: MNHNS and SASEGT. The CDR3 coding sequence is TGTGCCAGCAGCCTGGGGGATACCGGCTCCGAGCAGTACTTC. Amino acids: CASSLGDTGSEQYF.

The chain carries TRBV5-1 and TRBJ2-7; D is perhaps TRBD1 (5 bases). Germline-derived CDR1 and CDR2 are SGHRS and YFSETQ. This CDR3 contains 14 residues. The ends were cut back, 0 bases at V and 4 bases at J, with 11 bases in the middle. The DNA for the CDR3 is TGCGCCAGCAGCTTGGGTACAGGTACTTACGAGCAGTACTTC. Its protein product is CASSLGTGTYEQYF.

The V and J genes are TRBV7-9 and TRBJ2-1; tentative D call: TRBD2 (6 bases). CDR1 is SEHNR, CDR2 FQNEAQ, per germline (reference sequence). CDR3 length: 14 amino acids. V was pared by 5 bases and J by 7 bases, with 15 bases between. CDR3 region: CASSPGGLGNEQFF. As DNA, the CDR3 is TGTGCCAGCAGCCCCGGAGGGTTGGGGAATGAGCAGTTCTTC.

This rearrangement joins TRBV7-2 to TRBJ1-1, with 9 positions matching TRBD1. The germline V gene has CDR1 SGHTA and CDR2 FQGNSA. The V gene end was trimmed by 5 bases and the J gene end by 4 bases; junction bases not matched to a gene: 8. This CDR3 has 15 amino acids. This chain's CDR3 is CASSIPGTGRTEAFF. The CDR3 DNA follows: TGTGCCAGCAGCATCCCCGGGACAGGGCGCACTGAAGCTTTCTTT.

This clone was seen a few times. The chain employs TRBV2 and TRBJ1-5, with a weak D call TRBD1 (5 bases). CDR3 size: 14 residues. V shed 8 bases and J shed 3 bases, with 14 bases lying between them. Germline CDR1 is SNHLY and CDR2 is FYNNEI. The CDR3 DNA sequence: TGTGCCAGCGGGGGGACCGGGCCCAATCAGCCCCAGCATTTT. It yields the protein CASGGTGPNQPQHF.

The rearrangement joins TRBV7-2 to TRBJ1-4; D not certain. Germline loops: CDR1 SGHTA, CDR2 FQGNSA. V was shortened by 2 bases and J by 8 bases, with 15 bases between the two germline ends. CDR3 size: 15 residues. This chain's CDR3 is CASSLWLGSREKLFF. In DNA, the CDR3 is TGTGCCAGCAGCTTATGGTTGGGTTCGCGGGAAAAACTGTTTTTT.

The CDR3 is CASSVDPSSGWGELFF. Here the CDR3 DNA reads TGTGCCAGCAGCGTAGATCCTTCTAGCGGGTGGGGGGAGCTGTTTTTT. This chain connects TRBV9 to TRBJ2-2, with 8 bases fitting TRBD2. This CDR3 spans 16 amino acids. Germline assignment: CDR1 SGDLS and CDR2 YYNGEE. With 0 bases clipped from V and 8 bases from J, the junction kept 9 bases outside the gene matches.

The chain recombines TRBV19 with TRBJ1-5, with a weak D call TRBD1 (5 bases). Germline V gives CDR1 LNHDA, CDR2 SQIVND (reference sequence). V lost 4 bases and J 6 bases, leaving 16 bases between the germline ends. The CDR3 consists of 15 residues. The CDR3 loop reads CASSRSPGPSQPQHF. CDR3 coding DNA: TGTGCCAGTAGTAGATCCCCGGGACCGAGTCAGCCCCAGCATTTT.